This is a list of T cell receptor beta chains from one sample in a study of blood T cell repertoires in COVID-19. Measured with immunoSEQ multiplex PCR; TCRdb has only the in-frame clones, and not every one. The repertoire holds about 150,000 clones, with 83% as singletons. Sequencing was done on a sample of peripheral blood. The receptors were gathered from a woman in her sixties with COVID-19, enrolled during active disease. Each CDR3 is given with its conserved first and last residue. Each record gives: J gene, D gene, clone size, V gene, CDR3 protein, CDR3 DNA. A D gene is named only where the DNA matches it firmly. Expanded clones get a size class; other rows say once, few or many, or leave the size out.

j_gene: TRBJ2-4
d_gene: NA
abundance: few
v_gene: TRBV5-1
CDR3aa: CASSSAVPGELIQYF
CDR3nt: TGCGCCAGCAGCTCCGCGGTACCCGGGGAGTTAATTCAGTACTTC

j_gene: TRBJ1-1
d_gene: NA
abundance: NA
v_gene: TRBV7-8
CDR3aa: CASSFTRPGASEAFF
CDR3nt: TGTGCCAGCAGCTTTACCCGGCCAGGGGCCAGTGAAGCTTTCTTT

j_gene: TRBJ1-1
d_gene: NA
abundance: once
v_gene: TRBV30
CDR3aa: CAWSRSPGGAEAFF
CDR3nt: TGTGCCTGGAGTCGAAGCCCCGGGGGAGCTGAAGCTTTCTTT

j_gene: TRBJ1-5
d_gene: TRBD1
abundance: few
v_gene: TRBV28
CDR3aa: CASRQGAQPQHF
CDR3nt: TGTGCCAGCAGGCAGGGGGCCCAGCCCCAGCATTTT

j_gene: TRBJ1-5
d_gene: TRBD1
abundance: few
v_gene: TRBV7-2
CDR3aa: CASSLGQGSQPQHF
CDR3nt: TGTGCCAGCAGCTTGGGACAGGGAAGTCAGCCCCAGCATTTT

j_gene: TRBJ1-1
d_gene: NA
abundance: NA
v_gene: TRBV11-2
CDR3aa: CASSLFKGGTEAFF
CDR3nt: TGTGCCAGCAGCTTATTTAAGGGAGGGACTGAAGCTTTCTTT

j_gene: TRBJ2-1
d_gene: NA
abundance: NA
v_gene: TRBV19
CDR3aa: CASIGNRGRGGNEQFF
CDR3nt: TGTGCCAGTATAGGTAACAGGGGAAGGGGAGGCAATGAGCAGTTCTTC

j_gene: TRBJ1-2
d_gene: TRBD1
abundance: NA
v_gene: TRBV9
CDR3aa: CASSVEGGASYGYTF
CDR3nt: TGTGCCAGCAGCGTAGAAGGGGGCGCGAGCTATGGCTACACCTTC

j_gene: TRBJ2-1
d_gene: TRBD2
abundance: NA
v_gene: TRBV19
CDR3aa: CASSRLAGGSNSYNEQFF
CDR3nt: TGTGCCAGTAGTCGACTAGCGGGAGGATCCAACTCCTACAATGAGCAGTTCTTC

j_gene: TRBJ1-1
d_gene: TRBD1
abundance: NA
v_gene: TRBV15
CDR3aa: CATSRAGTANTEAFF
CDR3nt: TGTGCCACCAGCAGGGCCGGGACAGCGAACACTGAAGCTTTCTTT

j_gene: TRBJ1-5
d_gene: NA
abundance: many
v_gene: TRBV6-5
CDR3aa: CASRAGGQPQHF
CDR3nt: TGTGCCAGCAGGGCGGGAGGCCAGCCCCAGCATTTT

j_gene: TRBJ1-1
d_gene: NA
abundance: NA
v_gene: TRBV7-9
CDR3aa: CASSFRQPQAEAFF
CDR3nt: TGTGCCAGCAGCTTCCGACAGCCTCAGGCTGAAGCTTTCTTT

j_gene: TRBJ2-1
d_gene: NA
abundance: few
v_gene: TRBV19
CDR3aa: CASSMQGVTNEQFF
CDR3nt: TGTGCCAGTAGTATGCAGGGTGTCACGAATGAGCAGTTCTTC

j_gene: TRBJ2-5
d_gene: TRBD2
abundance: NA
v_gene: TRBV19
CDR3aa: CASSGTSGKETQYF
CDR3nt: TGTGCCAGTAGCGGGACTAGCGGTAAAGAGACCCAGTACTTC

j_gene: TRBJ1-2
d_gene: NA
abundance: few
v_gene: TRBV5-6
CDR3aa: CASSSFRDDYGYTF
CDR3nt: TGTGCCAGCAGCAGTTTTCGGGATGACTATGGCTACACCTTC

j_gene: TRBJ2-1
d_gene: NA
abundance: NA
v_gene: TRBV5-4
CDR3aa: CASSKLAYNEQFF
CDR3nt: TGTGCCAGCAGTAAACTAGCTTACAATGAGCAGTTCTTC

j_gene: TRBJ1-1
d_gene: TRBD1
abundance: NA
v_gene: TRBV9
CDR3aa: CASSGRDRGTFF
CDR3nt: TGTGCCAGCAGCGGCCGTGACAGGGGGACTTTCTTT

j_gene: TRBJ2-7
d_gene: NA
abundance: NA
v_gene: TRBV3-1/TRBV3-2
CDR3aa: CASSQVREVRYEQYF
CDR3nt: TGTGCCAGCAGCCAAGTCAGGGAGGTTCGTTACGAGCAGTACTTC

j_gene: TRBJ2-1
d_gene: NA
abundance: few
v_gene: TRBV7-3
CDR3aa: CASSLRGLGLAEGGNEQFF
CDR3nt: TGTGCCAGCAGCTTAAGAGGGTTGGGGTTAGCAGAAGGGGGCAATGAGCAGTTCTTC

j_gene: TRBJ1-2
d_gene: TRBD1
abundance: NA
v_gene: TRBV7-3
CDR3aa: CASSPGGRGKSGYTF
CDR3nt: TGTGCCAGCAGCCCAGGGGGCAGGGGAAAAAGTGGCTACACCTTC

j_gene: TRBJ1-1
d_gene: NA
abundance: NA
v_gene: TRBV29-1
CDR3aa: CSVLRGVNSEAFF
CDR3nt: TGCAGCGTCCTACGGGGGGTTAACTCTGAAGCTTTCTTT

j_gene: TRBJ2-3
d_gene: NA
abundance: NA
v_gene: TRBV5-6
CDR3aa: CASSPLRGSSTDTQYF
CDR3nt: TGTGCCAGCAGCCCGCTGCGAGGGAGTAGCACAGATACGCAGTATTTT

j_gene: TRBJ2-4
d_gene: NA
abundance: NA
v_gene: TRBV5-1
CDR3aa: CASSLGGAAKNIQYF
CDR3nt: TGCGCCAGCAGCTTGGGCGGGGCGGCCAAAAACATTCAGTACTTC

j_gene: TRBJ1-2
d_gene: NA
abundance: NA
v_gene: TRBV29-1
CDR3aa: CSVERQRQYGYTF
CDR3nt: TGCAGCGTTGAACGGCAGCGTCAGTATGGCTACACCTTC

j_gene: TRBJ2-7
d_gene: TRBD2
abundance: NA
v_gene: TRBV5-5
CDR3aa: CASTRTSGSYEQYF
CDR3nt: TGTGCCAGCACCAGGACTAGCGGATCCTACGAGCAGTACTTC

j_gene: TRBJ1-2
d_gene: NA
abundance: NA
v_gene: TRBV11-2
CDR3aa: CASSRRDILGYGYTF
CDR3nt: TGTGCCAGCAGCAGACGGGACATTCTGGGCTATGGCTACACCTTC

j_gene: TRBJ2-1
d_gene: NA
abundance: NA
v_gene: TRBV15
CDR3aa: CATSREQGNEQFF
CDR3nt: TGTGCCACCAGCAGAGAACAGGGCAATGAGCAGTTCTTC

j_gene: TRBJ1-1
d_gene: NA
abundance: few
v_gene: TRBV19
CDR3aa: CASSMFVRSTEAFF
CDR3nt: TGTGCCAGTAGTATGTTCGTTCGGTCCACTGAAGCTTTCTTT

j_gene: TRBJ2-1
d_gene: NA
abundance: NA
v_gene: TRBV6-5
CDR3aa: CASTPGLAYNEQFF
CDR3nt: TGTGCCAGCACCCCGGGATTAGCCTACAATGAGCAGTTCTTC

j_gene: TRBJ1-1
d_gene: NA
abundance: NA
v_gene: TRBV19
CDR3aa: CASRTVGMNTEAFF
CDR3nt: TGTGCCAGCCGGACAGTGGGGATGAACACTGAAGCTTTCTTT

j_gene: TRBJ1-1
d_gene: NA
abundance: NA
v_gene: TRBV6-5
CDR3aa: CASSLDSPSTEAFF
CDR3nt: TGTGCCAGCAGTCTGGACAGCCCGAGCACTGAAGCTTTCTTT

j_gene: TRBJ1-1
d_gene: TRBD1
abundance: NA
v_gene: TRBV6-5
CDR3aa: CASRGDRGVYSEAFF
CDR3nt: TGTGCCAGCAGGGGGGACAGGGGGGTTTATTCTGAAGCTTTCTTT

j_gene: TRBJ1-4
d_gene: TRBD1
abundance: NA
v_gene: TRBV10-3
CDR3aa: CAIRAGDRGGKLFF
CDR3nt: TGTGCCATCCGCGCAGGGGACAGGGGAGGAAAACTGTTTTTT

j_gene: TRBJ2-5
d_gene: NA
abundance: once
v_gene: TRBV14
CDR3aa: CASSSFVARGETQYF
CDR3nt: TGTGCCAGCAGCTCTTTTGTCGCCCGAGGCGAGACCCAGTACTTC

j_gene: TRBJ2-1
d_gene: NA
abundance: NA
v_gene: TRBV24-1
CDR3aa: CATSEPGSYNEQFF
CDR3nt: TGTGCCACCAGTGAACCAGGGTCCTACAATGAGCAGTTCTTC

j_gene: TRBJ2-2
d_gene: TRBD2
abundance: NA
v_gene: TRBV7-9
CDR3aa: CASSFPGLADTGELFF
CDR3nt: TGTGCCAGCAGCTTCCCGGGACTAGCGGACACCGGGGAGCTGTTTTTT

j_gene: TRBJ1-4
d_gene: TRBD1
abundance: NA
v_gene: TRBV9
CDR3aa: CASSPTIGRDREAKLFF
CDR3nt: TGTGCCAGCAGCCCCACAATAGGCCGGGACAGGGAGGCAAAACTGTTTTTT

j_gene: TRBJ1-3
d_gene: NA
abundance: NA
v_gene: TRBV13
CDR3aa: CASSFGGLGGNTIYF
CDR3nt: TGTGCCAGCAGTTTTGGAGGGCTCGGTGGAAACACCATATATTTT

j_gene: TRBJ1-2
d_gene: TRBD1
abundance: NA
v_gene: TRBV29-1
CDR3aa: CSVSRGTALDYTF
CDR3nt: TGCAGCGTTTCTAGGGGGACAGCGCTCGACTACACCTTC

j_gene: TRBJ1-2
d_gene: TRBD1
abundance: few
v_gene: TRBV19
CDR3aa: CASSRTGRSSNYGYTF
CDR3nt: TGTGCCAGTAGTAGGACAGGGAGAAGTAGTAACTATGGCTACACCTTC